This T cell receptor beta chain was recorded in a study of shared clonotypes between healthy human individuals. Germline-derived CDR1 and CDR2 are SEHNR and FQNEAQ (reference sequence). Trimming at V came to 3 bases and at J to 8 bases, leaving 7 bases not matched to a gene. The CDR3 runs 14 residues. Naive CD45RA+ and memory CD45RA-negative subsets were split from CD4+ cells. Sequencing used immunoSEQ multiplex PCR; TCRdb keeps in-frame clones, though not all of them. The data hold about 2,500,000 clones, with around nine tenths observed a single time. Points on this clone: The antigen is not known.

Study-level findings and limits: In general, naive subsets displayed greater estimated richness than memory subsets did. When compared with the clonotypes that were shared by all four sorted-subset donors, the non-shared clonotypes turned out to have lower generation probabilities.

The chain employs TRBV7-9 and TRBJ1-2; 9 bases line up with TRBD1. Sequences were obtained from naive CD4+ T cells sorted from blood. The subset was: CD45RA+ positively selected. This receptor was obtained from a man younger than 35 in good health. In DNA form, the CDR3 reads TGTGCCAGCAGCTTTACAGGGGGCGAAGGGGGCTACACCTTC. Translation gives CASSFTGGEGGYTF. The whole variable domain, remainder taken from reference TRBV7-9 and TRBJ1-2, is DTGVSQNPRHKITKRGQNVTFRCDPISEHNRLYWYRQTLGQGPEFLTYFQNEAQLEKSRLLSDRFSAERPKGSFSTLEIQRTEQGDSAMYLCASSFTGGEGGYTFGSGTRLTVV.